Below are 5 T cell receptor beta chains sequenced from a single sample in a study of shared clonotypes between healthy human individuals. Sequencing was performed with immunoSEQ multiplex PCR; in TCRdb, only in-frame clones are kept and a portion is missing. The table includes about 2 million clones, less than 95% detected once. As defined, naive CD8 cells were CD45RO-negative and positively selected for CCR7, with terminally differentiated effector memory CD45RA+ cells excluded. The specimen sequenced was naive CD8+ T cells sorted from blood. Every receptor here comes from a man aged 18 to 29 in good health.

CDR3 in DNA: TGTGCCAGCAGCGTAGAGGGCAGTGGTCCTGAGCAGTTCTTC. This codes for CASSVEGSGPEQFF. This chain links TRBV9 with TRBJ2-1, with no clear D. V was trimmed by 0 bases and J by 9 bases, leaving 13 bases between them. The CDR3 extends over 14 amino acids. Germline V gene sequence: CDR1 SGDLS, CDR2 YYNGEE.

The V gene is TRBV25-1, the J gene TRBJ2-1; tentative D call: TRBD1 (6 bases). Trimming took 3 bases from V and 8 from J, leaving 20 bases between them. This CDR3 region has 16 residues. Germline V CDR1 and CDR2: MGHDK, SYGVNS. CDR3 sequence (DNA): TGTGCCAGCAGTGAGGTACACAGGGCAACGGTGGATGAGCAGTTCTTC. This gives the protein CASSEVHRATVDEQFF.

The CDR3 DNA sequence: TGTGCCAGCAGTCCTCCCGGGACAGGGATCGTCTTCTATACGCAGTATTTT. Translated: CASSPPGTGIVFYTQYF. V gene TRBV27 combines with J gene TRBJ2-3; 9 bases agree with TRBD1. The V segment lost 5 bases and the J segment 7 bases; nucleotides outside the gene matches: 16. Germline V gene sequence: CDR1 MNHEY, CDR2 SMNVEV (reference sequence). The CDR3 is made up of 17 amino acids.

The chain carries TRBV5-4 and TRBJ2-1, with no clear D. Looked up from germline, CDR1 is SGHNT and CDR2 is YYREEE (reference sequence). The CDR3 is made up of 13 amino acids. The germline V and J ends were trimmed by 4 bases and 6 bases, with 11 bases remaining between them. For the CDR3, the DNA is TGTGCCAGCAGCCGAGATGGGCCCAATGAGCAGTTCTTC. It specifies CASSRDGPNEQFF.

The rearrangement uses TRBV5-1 and TRBJ2-7; TRBD2 is a possible D gene (5 bases). Germline assignment: CDR1 SGHRS and CDR2 YFSETQ. This CDR3 contains 15 residues. Trimming took off 0 bases at V and 4 bases at J, with 14 bases between the two ends. As DNA, the CDR3 is TGCGCCAGCAGCTTGGTTTCCGGGATTGATTACGAGCAGTACTTC. Translated, it gives CASSLVSGIDYEQYF.